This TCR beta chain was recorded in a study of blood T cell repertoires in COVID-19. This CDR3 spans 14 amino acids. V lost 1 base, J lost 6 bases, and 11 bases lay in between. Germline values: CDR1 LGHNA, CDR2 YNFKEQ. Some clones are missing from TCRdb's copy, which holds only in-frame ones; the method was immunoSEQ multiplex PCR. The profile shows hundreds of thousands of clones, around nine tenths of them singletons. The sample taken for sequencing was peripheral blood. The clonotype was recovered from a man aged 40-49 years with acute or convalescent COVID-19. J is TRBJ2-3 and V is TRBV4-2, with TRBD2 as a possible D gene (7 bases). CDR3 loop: CASSQGGRGDTQYF. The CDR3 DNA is TGTGCCAGCAGCCAAGGAGGGAGGGGGGATACGCAGTATTTT.